The present TCR beta chain was sequenced within a study of T cells after yellow fever vaccination. Study in general: Fractions with few cells were prepared using SMART-Seq v4 Ultra Low Input. The study's findings and limits: A large majority of primary-vaccination clones showed up again after the booster (roughly 95% CD4, almost 90% CD8). Compared with primary, the secondary response was weaker and peaked at day 5, not 15.

Template-switching 5'RACE yielded the TCR cDNA; a universal primer site and UMIs were added in the process. TCRdb re-analysed the 5' RACE reads in MiXCR, keeping a single row per CDR3 protein. This table has fewer than 500,000 distinct CDR3 sequences, over 15% appearing once. Notes on this clonotype: What it binds is unknown.

The V and J ends lost 6 bases and 7 bases respectively, with 16 bases between them. CDR1 is DFQATT and CDR2 is SNEGSKA in the germline V gene (reference sequence). The CDR3 is 13 residues long. The sample was PBMCs, taken before the yellow fever booster vaccination. The gene calls are TRBV20-1 and TRBJ2-1, with D perhaps matching TRBD1 or TRBD2 (5 bases each). This clonotype was obtained from a young man who received the YFV17D yellow fever vaccine. The CDR3 sequence: CSASRGVSNEQFF. As DNA, the CDR3 is TGCAGTGCCTCGCGAGGGGTTAGTAATGAGCAGTTCTTC.